Below, 30 T cell receptor beta chains from the same sample are listed, as sequenced in a study of vaccination and CD4 T cells after COVID-19. The antigens for these receptors are not known. Researchers used the Oncomine TCR Beta short-read assay to sequence DNA from cultured CD4+ T cells. TCRdb passed the PCR reads through MiXCR, listing each CDR3 protein once. The table lists just under 8,500 distinct CDR3 sequences, about 68% of them singletons. Treatment in this sample: roughly 11-day PBMC culture with coronavirus spike peptide pools or control peptides (ViraFEST assay). Sequenced input: CD4+ T cells from blood, cultured in vitro. These receptors all stem from a human donor who had recovered from COVID-19.

This clonotype came up a few times. The chain employs TRBV7-9 and TRBJ2-7, with 10 bases that match TRBD2. Per the germline V gene, CDR1 is SEHNR and CDR2 is FQNEAQ (reference sequence). The CDR3 spans 15 residues. V was pared by 3 bases and J by 2 bases, with 4 bases of the junction left unmatched. The DNA for the CDR3 is TGTGCCAGCAGCTTTATTAGCGGGAGGCCCTACGAGCAGTACTTC. As protein: CASSFISGRPYEQYF. The whole variable domain, remainder taken from reference TRBV7-9 and TRBJ2-7, is DTGVSQNPRHKITKRGQNVTFRCDPISEHNRLYWYRQTLGQGPEFLTYFQNEAQLEKSRLLSDRFSAERPKGSFSTLEIQRTEQGDSAMYLCASSFISGRPYEQYFGPGTRLTVT.

This clonotype occurred a few times. V and J are TRBV20-1 and TRBJ1-5; D unresolved. The V gene lost 0 bases and the J gene lost 5 bases, with 11 bases spanning the gap. The CDR3 has 14 residues. From germline, CDR1 is DFQATT and CDR2 SNEGSKA (reference sequence). CDR3 protein: CSARDEIWDQPQHF. In DNA, the CDR3 is TGCAGTGCTAGAGATGAGATATGGGATCAGCCCCAGCATTTT.

This chain links TRBV6-1 with TRBJ2-3; D gene ambiguous. V dropped 6 bases and J dropped 4 bases, with 14 bases sitting between them. The length of the CDR3 is 14 residues. CDR1 is MNHNS, CDR2 SASEGT, per germline. The DNA of the CDR3 is TGTGCCAGCAGACCAACTGGATGGTCAGATACGCAGTATTTT. It yields the protein CASRPTGWSDTQYF.

This clonotype was seen a single time. The chain recombines TRBV27 with TRBJ2-7; tentative D call: TRBD2 (7 bases). Germline lookup yields CDR1 MNHEY and CDR2 SMNVEV (reference sequence). The CDR3 covers 17 residues. V was cut by 5 bases and J by 6 bases, with 26 bases left in between. CDR3 in amino acids: CASSGGVGGALVAEQYF. The CDR3 region has the DNA TGTGCCAGCAGTGGGGGCGTTGGGGGGGCACTAGTGGCCGAGCAGTACTTC.

The rearrangement links TRBV19 to TRBJ2-5; 7 nucleotides agree with TRBD2. V shed 5 bases and J 3 bases; nucleotides not matched to a gene: 6. The germline V gene encodes CDR1 LNHDA and CDR2 SQIVND (reference sequence). This CDR3 contains 14 residues. Here the CDR3 reads CASSGGAGKETQYF. CDR3 DNA: TGTGCCAGTAGTGGGGGAGCGGGAAAAGAGACCCAGTACTTC.

Only a few counts were recorded for this clonotype. This chain links TRBV7-9 with TRBJ2-3; 14 bases align to TRBD2. V shed 5 bases, J shed 5 bases, and the junction held 6 bases outside the gene matches. The germline gives CDR1 SEHNR, CDR2 FQNEAQ (reference sequence). The CDR3 is made up of 16 amino acids. CDR3 sequence: CASSGGGTSGRDTQYF. Here the CDR3 DNA reads TGTGCCAGCAGCGGCGGCGGGACTAGCGGGAGAGATACGCAGTATTTT.

V usage is TRBV29-1 and J usage is TRBJ2-1, with TRBD2 matching over 11 bases. V was clipped by 4 bases and J by 3 bases; unmatched bases: 2. The CDR3 extends over 14 amino acids. CDR1 is SQVTM, CDR2 ANQGSEA, per germline. CDR3 in amino acids: CSVVTSGVYNEQFF. The CDR3 DNA reads TGCAGCGTTGTGACTAGCGGGGTCTACAATGAGCAGTTCTTC.

The chain employs TRBV19 and TRBJ2-2; D unresolved. Looked up from germline, CDR1 is LNHDA and CDR2 is SQIVND (reference sequence). This CDR3 is 15 amino acids long. V lost 1 base, J lost 6 bases, and 12 bases lay in between. CDR3 amino acids: CASSIASGIPGELFF. CDR3 nucleotide sequence: TGTGCCAGTAGTATAGCTTCAGGCATCCCCGGGGAGCTGTTTTTT.

V gene TRBV5-1 combines with J gene TRBJ2-5, with D possibly TRBD1 on 6 matching bases. CDR3 length equals 13 residues. Germline values: CDR1 SGHRS, CDR2 YFSETQ. V dropped 3 bases and J dropped 4 bases, with 10 bases sitting between them. The CDR3 here is CASSYGQPETQYF. The CDR3 DNA sequence: TGCGCCAGCAGCTACGGACAGCCAGAGACCCAGTACTTC.

This chain joins TRBV15 and TRBJ2-5; perhaps TRBD2 as D (6 bases). The CDR3 has 15 residues. Germline V gene lookup returns CDR1 LNHNV and CDR2 YYDKDF (reference sequence). V was trimmed by 0 bases and J by 4 bases, leaving 12 bases between them. The CDR3 region is CATSRDLPGVETQYF. The CDR3 DNA follows: TGTGCCACCAGCAGAGATCTCCCGGGAGTAGAGACCCAGTACTTC.

Here the CDR3 reads CASSLAAGGGETQYF. CDR3 DNA: TGTGCCAGCAGCTTGGCAGCGGGAGGTGGGGAGACCCAGTACTTC. This chain joins TRBV5-4 and TRBJ2-5; 9 nucleotides line up with TRBD2. Germline loops: CDR1 SGHNT, CDR2 YYREEE (reference sequence). V lost 0 bases to trimming and J lost 5 bases; unmatched junction nucleotides: 5. The CDR3 is made up of 15 amino acids.

The chain uses TRBV12-3 or TRBV12-4 and TRBJ2-5; 16 nucleotides agree with TRBD2. The CDR3 consists of 18 residues. With V trimmed by 5 bases and J by 4 bases, 10 bases remained unmatched. The CDR3 DNA follows: TGTGCCAGCAGTACTGGGACTAGCGGGAGGGCCCGGCCAGAGACCCAGTACTTC. This translates into CASSTGTSGRARPETQYF.

This clonotype was seen more than once but under ten times. The V call is TRBV7-8, the J call TRBJ2-3, with TRBD2 matching 11 bases. The germline V gene encodes CDR1 SGHVS and CDR2 FQNEAQ. Losses at the gene ends were 0 bases for V and 7 bases for J; bases not matched to a gene: 12. This CDR3 comprises 18 residues. In DNA, the CDR3 is TGTGCCAGCAGCTTAGCGAGGGGACTAGCGGCATTAACAAATACGCAGTATTTT. It is translated as CASSLARGLAALTNTQYF.

The V call is TRBV11-2, the J call TRBJ1-1, with D possibly matching TRBD1 (5 bases). CDR1 and CDR2 (germline): SGHAT, FQNNGV. V was cut by 1 base and J by 1 base, with 10 bases left in between. This CDR3 region has 15 residues. As DNA, the CDR3 is TGTGCCAGCAGCTTAGGCCGGGGGAGGAACACTGAAGCTTTCTTT. Its protein is CASSLGRGRNTEAFF.

The chain links TRBV11-2 to TRBJ2-7; D gene uncertain. The better agreement between TRBJ2-5 and the DNA end casts doubt on the J call. The germline V gene encodes CDR1 SGHAT and CDR2 FQNNGV. This CDR3 region has 12 residues. CDR3 DNA: TGTGCCAGCAGCACAGATCGGGAGACCCAGTACTTC. Amino acid sequence: CASSTDRETQYF.

This chain connects TRBV20-1 to TRBJ2-5; perhaps TRBD1 as D (6 bases). Germline CDR1 DFQATT, CDR2 SNEGSKA (reference sequence). Trimming shortened V by 2 bases and J by 5 bases, and 9 bases separated the two germline ends. The CDR3 covers 12 residues. The CDR3 bases are TGCAGTGCTAGAACAGGGATCGAGACCCAGTACTTC. It yields the protein CSARTGIETQYF.

The V and J genes are TRBV7-2 and TRBJ1-2, with D unclear. The CDR3 consists of 13 residues. V was clipped by 4 bases and J by 8 bases, with 14 bases between them. Germline CDR1 SGHTA, CDR2 FQGNSA. CDR3 nucleotides: TGTGCCAGCAGCTCCTACCTAACCTCGGGCTACACCTTC. It translates to CASSSYLTSGYTF.

This clonotype has only one observation. The genes are TRBV28 and TRBJ1-3, with unresolved D. CDR1 is MDHEN, CDR2 SYDVKM, per germline. V was pared by 7 bases and J by 1 base, with 8 bases between. The CDR3 spans 13 residues. The DNA of the CDR3 is TGTGCCAGCACTCTCGGGTCTGGAAACACCATATATTTT. Its translation is CASTLGSGNTIYF.

Worth noting for this clonotype: One junction end does not reproduce the germline sequence, and a read error may be involved. The V and J genes are TRBV7-9 and TRBJ2-6, with 7 bases matching TRBD2. The CDR3 is made up of 16 amino acids. Germline CDR1 reads SEHNR; CDR2 reads FQNEAQ (reference sequence). The CDR3 here is CASSPRGRTGANALTF. In DNA, the CDR3 is TGTGCCAGCAGCCCTCGCGGGAGAACTGGGGCCAACGCCCTGACTTTC.

The sample holds a few counts of this clonotype. The chain joins TRBV10-2 to TRBJ2-7; 7 nucleotides line up with TRBD1. Germline V CDR1 and CDR2: WSHSY, SAAADI. The CDR3 is made up of 16 amino acids. V lost 3 bases and J lost 0; bases outside the gene matches: 8. Here the CDR3 DNA reads TGCGCCAGCAGTGACCACAGGGGCCGGGGCTCCTACGAGCAGTACTTC. Its translation is CASSDHRGRGSYEQYF.

CDR3 in amino acids: CASSLKRIDIGLERTIYF. CDR3 DNA sequence: TGTGCCAGCAGTTTAAAGAGGATCGACATCGGGCTGGAACGGACCATATATTTT. The genes are TRBV28 and TRBJ1-3, with D uncertain. V lost 2 bases to trimming and J lost 10 bases, with 27 bases between them. This CDR3 contains 18 residues. Germline V gene sequence: CDR1 MDHEN, CDR2 SYDVKM.

The chain employs TRBV29-1 and TRBJ2-7; tentatively, D is TRBD1 (6 bases). Germline V lookup: CDR1 SQVTM, CDR2 ANQGSEA. Trimming shortened V by 5 bases and J by 3 bases, and 17 bases separated the two germline ends. CDR3 length: 14 amino acids. The CDR3 sequence: CSVIFRGLDYEQYF. DNA for the CDR3: TGCAGCGTTATATTCAGGGGCTTGGACTACGAGCAGTACTTC.

V is TRBV19 and J is TRBJ2-3; 7 positions agree with TRBD2. There are 13 residues in the CDR3. With V trimmed by 1 base and J by 9 bases, 4 bases remained unmatched. CDR1 LNHDA and CDR2 SQIVND come from the germline V gene (reference sequence). The CDR3 spells CASSIGAGETQYF. CDR3 DNA sequence: TGTGCCAGTAGTATAGGGGCGGGAGAGACGCAGTATTTT.

The chain combines TRBV20-1 with TRBJ1-2; 9 nucleotides line up with TRBD1. In germline, CDR1 is DFQATT, CDR2 SNEGSKA (reference sequence). There are 12 residues in the CDR3. V lost 6 bases to trimming and J lost 8 bases; unmatched junction nucleotides: 7. The CDR3 region has the DNA TGCAGTGCCCAGACAGGGGGTGGAGGCTACACCTTC. As protein: CSAQTGGGGYTF.

CDR3 nucleotide sequence: TGTGCCAGCAGGCAGGCGAGCTCCTATAATTCACCCCTCCACTTT. This gives the protein CASRQASSYNSPLHF. The chain links TRBV6-1 to TRBJ1-6; D is undetermined. The germline V and J ends were trimmed by 6 bases and 0 bases, with 9 bases remaining between them. The CDR3 loop spans 15 amino acids. In germline, CDR1 is MNHNS, CDR2 SASEGT.

This clonotype turned up a few times. The chain links TRBV27 to TRBJ1-1; a weak D match, TRBD1 (6 bases). V was cut by 6 bases and J by 0 bases, with 20 bases left in between. The CDR3 is made up of 17 amino acids. CDR1 is MNHEY, CDR2 SMNVEV, per germline (reference sequence). As DNA, the CDR3 is TGTGCCAGCAGCACTCTCCCCCGCACAGGGATGAACACTGAAGCTTTCTTT. Translation: CASSTLPRTGMNTEAFF.

The chain has TRBV7-9 and TRBJ2-2, with TRBD2 matching over 7 bases. The V and J ends lost 3 bases and 3 bases, in that order; junction bases with no gene match: 7. Germline-derived CDR1 and CDR2 are SEHNR and FQNEAQ (reference sequence). The CDR3 spans 16 residues. The chain's CDR3 is CASSFHAGVDTGELFF. CDR3 coding DNA: TGTGCCAGCAGCTTTCATGCGGGAGTGGACACCGGGGAGCTGTTTTTT.

This clonotype has just one count. The chain combines TRBV24-1 with TRBJ2-7, with 9 bases lining up with TRBD1. This CDR3 is 14 amino acids long. CDR1 is KGHDR, CDR2 SFDVKD, per germline. Germline trimming cut 9 bases from V and 1 base from J; bases unmatched to any gene: 6. CDR3 protein: CATARGTGSYEQYF. The CDR3 DNA is TGTGCCACCGCCAGAGGGACAGGGTCCTACGAGCAGTACTTC.

V and J are TRBV10-3 and TRBJ2-2; D is unclear. This CDR3 spans 14 amino acids. Germline CDR1 is ENHRY and CDR2 is SYGVKD. Trimming cost V 6 bases and J 0 bases, with 8 bases left between them. For the CDR3, the DNA is TGTGCCATCAGAGACATCACGAACACCGGGGAGCTGTTTTTT. Its translation is CAIRDITNTGELFF.

The chain uses TRBV20-1 and TRBJ1-1; D call uncertain. Germline V gives CDR1 DFQATT, CDR2 SNEGSKA (reference sequence). The length of the CDR3 is 11 residues. Trimming stripped 3 bases from V and 8 bases from J, with 10 bases between. CDR3 sequence: CSASPVGEAFF. The CDR3 nucleotides read TGCAGTGCTAGCCCCGTGGGCGAAGCTTTCTTT.